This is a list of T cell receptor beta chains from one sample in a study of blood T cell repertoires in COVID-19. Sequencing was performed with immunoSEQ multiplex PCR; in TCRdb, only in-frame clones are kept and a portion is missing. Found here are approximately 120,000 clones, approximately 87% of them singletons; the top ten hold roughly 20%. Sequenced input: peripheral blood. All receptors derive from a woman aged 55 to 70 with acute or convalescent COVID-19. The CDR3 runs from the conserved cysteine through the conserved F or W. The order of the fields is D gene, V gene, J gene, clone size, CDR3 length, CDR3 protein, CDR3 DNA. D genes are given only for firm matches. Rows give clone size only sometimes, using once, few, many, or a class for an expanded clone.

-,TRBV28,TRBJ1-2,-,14,CASSLRTAFYGYTF,TGTGCCAGCAGTTTGAGGACTGCCTTCTATGGCTACACCTTC
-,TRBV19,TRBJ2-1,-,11,CASTAYNEQFF,TGTGCCAGTACCGCCTACAATGAGCAGTTCTTC
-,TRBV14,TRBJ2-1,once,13,CASSSLENNEQFF,TGTGCCAGCAGTTCCCTCGAGAACAATGAGCAGTTCTTC
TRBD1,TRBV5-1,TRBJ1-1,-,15,CASSLQGQLNTEAFF,TGCGCCAGCAGCTTGCAGGGACAGCTGAACACTGAAGCTTTCTTT
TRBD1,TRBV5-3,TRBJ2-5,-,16,CARSCRTGRKKATQYF,TGTGCCAGAAGCTGTCGGACAGGGAGAAAGAAGGCGACCCAGTACTTC
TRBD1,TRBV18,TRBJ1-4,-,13,CASSRGTVGKLFF,TGTGCCAGCTCACGTGGGACAGTCGGGAAACTGTTTTTT
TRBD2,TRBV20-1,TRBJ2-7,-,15,CSASTGTSVTYEQYF,TGCAGTGCTAGTACCGGGACTAGCGTTACCTACGAGCAGTACTTC
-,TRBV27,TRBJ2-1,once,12,CASSSLYNEQFF,TGTGCCAGCAGTTCCCTATACAATGAGCAGTTCTTC
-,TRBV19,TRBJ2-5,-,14,CASSMNFGLETQYF,TGTGCCAGTAGTATGAATTTCGGTTTGGAGACCCAGTACTTC
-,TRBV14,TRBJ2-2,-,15,CASSQRGNRRMELFF,TGTGCCAGCAGCCAAAGGGGTAACCGTCGGATGGAGCTGTTTTTT
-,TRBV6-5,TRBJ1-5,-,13,CASRSPGYQPQHF,TGTGCCAGCAGGAGCCCAGGGTATCAGCCCCAGCATTTT
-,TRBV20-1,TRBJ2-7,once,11,CSARADYEQYF,TGCAGTGCTAGGGCCGACTACGAGCAGTACTTC
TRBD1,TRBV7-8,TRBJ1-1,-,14,CASSFGQGGTEAFF,TGTGCCAGCAGCTTCGGACAGGGGGGGACTGAAGCTTTCTTT
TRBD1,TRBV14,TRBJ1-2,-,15,CASSQDGQGGSGYTF,TGTGCCAGCAGCCAAGATGGACAGGGTGGGTCTGGCTACACCTTC
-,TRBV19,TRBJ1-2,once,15,CASSLQATAGYGYTF,TGTGCCAGTAGTCTCCAAGCGACAGCCGGCTATGGCTACACCTTC
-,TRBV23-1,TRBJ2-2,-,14,CASSQSPSTGELFF,TGCGCCAGCAGTCAATCCCCCAGTACAGGGGAGCTGTTTTTT
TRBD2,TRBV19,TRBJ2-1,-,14,CASTSGTSGTEQFF,TGTGCCAGTACCTCCGGGACTAGCGGGACTGAGCAGTTCTTC
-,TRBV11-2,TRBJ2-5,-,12,CASSLRQETQYF,TGTGCCAGCAGCTTACGCCAAGAGACCCAGTACTTC
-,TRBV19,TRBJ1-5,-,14,CASSIPEVNQPQHF,TGTGCCAGTAGTATTCCCGAGGTAAATCAGCCCCAGCATTTT
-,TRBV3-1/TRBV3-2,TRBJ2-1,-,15,CASSPRGVANNEQFF,TGTGCCAGCAGCCCGCGCGGGGTAGCAAACAATGAGCAGTTCTTC
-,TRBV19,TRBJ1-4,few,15,CASSIDPSTNEKLFF,TGTGCCAGTAGTATAGATCCGTCAACTAATGAAAAACTGTTTTTT
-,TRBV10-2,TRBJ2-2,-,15,CASSEGTFTTGELFF,TGCGCCAGCAGTGAGGGGACATTTACCACCGGGGAGCTGTTTTTT
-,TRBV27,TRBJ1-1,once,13,CASSPRGGHEAFF,TGTGCCAGCAGCCCTCGGGGGGGGCATGAAGCTTTCTTT
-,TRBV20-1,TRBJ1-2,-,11,CALPSGNGYTF,TGCGCTCTTCCCTCGGGTAACGGCTACACCTTC
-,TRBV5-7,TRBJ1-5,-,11,CASSWGEPQHF,TGTGCCAGCAGTTGGGGGGAGCCCCAGCATTTT
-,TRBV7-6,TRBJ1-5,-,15,CAGDSPGDGNQPQHF,TGTGCCGGGGATTCACCGGGAGACGGCAATCAGCCCCAGCATTTT
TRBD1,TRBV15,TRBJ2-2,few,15,CATSRGGQSTGELFF,TGTGCCACCAGCAGAGGGGGACAGTCCACCGGGGAGCTGTTTTTT
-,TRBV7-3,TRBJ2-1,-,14,CASSLGGGDNEQFF,TGTGCCAGCAGCTTAGGCGGGGGCGACAATGAGCAGTTCTTC
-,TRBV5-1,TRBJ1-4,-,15,CASSGGDSTNEKLFF,TGCGCCAGCAGCGGCGGGGACTCCACTAATGAAAAACTGTTTTTT
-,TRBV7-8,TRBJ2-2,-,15,CASSLETPHTGELFF,TGTGCCAGCAGCTTAGAGACACCGCACACCGGGGAGCTGTTTTTT
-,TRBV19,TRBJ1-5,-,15,CASSSTLYSNQPQHF,TGTGCCAGTAGCTCGACTCTTTATAGCAATCAGCCCCAGCATTTT
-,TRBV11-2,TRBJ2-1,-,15,CASSFFGPTGNEQFF,TGTGCCAGCAGCTTTTTCGGACCGACGGGGAATGAGCAGTTCTTC
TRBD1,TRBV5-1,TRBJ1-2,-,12,CASSLGTDGYTF,TGCGCCAGCAGCTTAGGGACAGATGGCTACACCTTC
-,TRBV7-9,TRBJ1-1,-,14,CASSLDSSNTEAFF,TGTGCCAGCAGTCTGGACAGCTCGAACACTGAAGCTTTCTTT
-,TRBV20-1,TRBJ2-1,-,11,CSARRGDLWIF,TGCAGTGCTAGAAGAGGGGACTTGTGGATCTTC
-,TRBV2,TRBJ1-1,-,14,CASHGGLMNTEAFF,TGTGCCAGCCATGGAGGGCTAATGAACACTGAAGCTTTCTTT
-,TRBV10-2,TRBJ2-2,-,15,CASKIDQGWSGELFF,TGCGCCAGCAAAATTGATCAGGGATGGTCCGGGGAGCTGTTTTTT
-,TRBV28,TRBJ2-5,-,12,CASRTLQETQYF,TGTGCCAGCAGGACACTTCAAGAGACCCAGTACTTC
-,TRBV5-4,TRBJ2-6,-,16,CASSAGQISGANVLTF,TGTGCCAGCAGCGCGGGACAGATCTCTGGGGCCAACGTCCTGACTTTC
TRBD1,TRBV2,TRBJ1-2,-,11,CASSQDREDTF,TGTGCCAGCAGTCAGGACAGGGAGGACACCTTC
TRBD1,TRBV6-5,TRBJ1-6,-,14,CASRTGVYNSPLHF,TGTGCCAGCAGGACAGGGGTATATAATTCACCCCTCCACTTT